A selection of T cell receptor beta chains follows, all from one sample in a study of T cells in Graves' hyperthyroidism and ophthalmopathy. TCRdb fed the multiplex PCR reads into MiXCR, producing one record per CDR3 protein. The sample lists hundreds of thousands of distinct CDR3 sequences; around 42% were seen once. Sequences were obtained from peripheral blood or thyroid tissue (not recorded which). The receptors shown here come from a woman aged 18-29 years with Graves' hyperthyroidism. The CDR3 runs from the conserved cysteine through the conserved F or W. D genes are given only for firm matches. Rows give clone size only sometimes, using once, few, many, or a class for an expanded clone.

CALVPQETQYF	TGTGCCTTGGTCCCCCAAGAGACCCAGTACTTC	.	TRBV19	TRBJ2-5	.
CASSFGLAGPYEQYF	TGTGCCAGCAGCTTCGGACTAGCGGGACCCTACGAGCAGTACTTC	.	TRBV7-9	TRBJ2-7	TRBD2
CASSSPLTFMNTEAFF	TGTGCCAGCAGTTCCCCTTTGACATTCATGAACACTGAAGCTTTCTTT	.	TRBV6-5	TRBJ1-1	.
CSARGLVDNSGELFF	TGCAGCGCCAGAGGACTAGTAGATAATTCCGGGGAGCTGTTTTTT	.	TRBV29-1	TRBJ2-2	TRBD2
CASREDRYQETQYF	TGTGCCAGCAGAGAAGACAGGTACCAAGAGACCCAGTACTTC	few	TRBV12-3/TRBV12-4	TRBJ2-5	.
CATSRAGGGKSPLHF	TGTGCCACCAGCAGAGCTGGCGGGGGTAAATCACCCCTCCACTTT	once	TRBV15	TRBJ1-6	.
CSARDRRGDSPLHF	TGCAGTGCTAGAGATCGGAGGGGTGATTCACCCCTCCACTTT	.	TRBV20-1	TRBJ1-6	.
CASSLATSVAYEQYF	TGTGCCAGCAGCTTGGCGACTAGCGTGGCCTACGAGCAGTACTTC	.	TRBV7-2	TRBJ2-7	TRBD2
CSVRTEYQETQYF	TGCAGCGTTAGGACAGAGTATCAAGAGACCCAGTACTTC	.	TRBV29-1	TRBJ2-5	.
CASRDRGAQETQYF	TGTGCCAGCAGGGACAGGGGCGCGCAAGAGACCCAGTACTTC	many	TRBV2	TRBJ2-5	TRBD1
CASSLGGWGGGYTF	TGTGCCAGCAGTTTAGGGGGGTGGGGGGGTGGCTACACCTTC	.	TRBV12-3/TRBV12-4	TRBJ1-2	.
CSVGQTTGYEQYF	TGCAGCGTTGGCCAAACTACTGGCTACGAGCAGTACTTC	many	TRBV29-1	TRBJ2-7	.
CASSYDTEKLFF	TGTGCCAGCAGCTACGACACGGAAAAACTGTTTTTT	.	TRBV7-9	TRBJ1-4	.
CASSDGQGGGYGYTF	TGTGCCAGCAGCGACGGACAGGGGGGTGGCTATGGCTACACCTTC	.	TRBV7-8	TRBJ1-2	TRBD1
CASRKTGIGTEAFF	TGCGCCAGCAGAAAGACGGGTATCGGCACTGAAGCTTTCTTT	few	TRBV5-1	TRBJ1-1	.
CASSHLRGPSTEQYF	TGTGCCAGCAGCCACTTACGGGGCCCTTCTACCGAGCAGTACTTC	.	TRBV7-9	TRBJ2-7	.
CASSSSGGGYTF	TGTGCCAGCAGTTCCAGCGGTGGGGGCTACACCTTC	few	TRBV10-3	TRBJ1-2	.